The following is a T cell receptor beta chain sequence with its context. Antigen unknown. Measured with immunoSEQ multiplex PCR; TCRdb has only the in-frame clones, and not every one. The sample holds around 2.1 million clones; just over 90% are singletons and the top ten take under 2%. V lost 5 bases, J lost 4 bases, and 9 bases stayed unmatched. The germline CDR1 and CDR2 sequences are MDHEN and SYDVKM. CDR3 length: 15 residues. CD8 cells classed as naive were CD45RO-negative and positively selected for CCR7, excluding terminally differentiated effector memory CD45RA+ cells. The sample comes from a study of shared clonotypes between healthy human individuals. Study-wide findings and caveats: Richness estimates generally favored naive over memory subsets.

The clonotype was recovered from a man between 18 and 35 years old in good health. Some clones in this sample may be carry-over from other donors' samples. The genes are TRBV28 and TRBJ1-2, with 8 bases aligning to TRBD1. The specimen was naive CD8+ T cells from PBMCs. As DNA, the CDR3 is TGTGCCAGCAGTCCGCGGACAGGGAAGGGCTATGGCTACACCTTC. Its protein is CASSPRTGKGYGYTF.